What follows are 21 T cell receptor beta chains derived from one specimen sequenced in a study of CD8+ T cells in alopecia areata. RNA was extracted and reverse transcribed into cDNA as the sequencing template. The table came from immunoSEQ multiplex PCR; TCRdb's copy has only in-frame clones and leaves some out. The data hold 140,000 to 150,000 clones, with roughly 44% observed a single time. Sequencing input: CD4+ T cells sorted from blood. All receptors come from a human donor with alopecia areata.

The chain has TRBV30 and TRBJ1-2, with 7 nucleotides matching TRBD1. V dropped 8 bases and J dropped 0; count of bases not matched to a gene: 9. This CDR3 comprises 14 residues. Germline values: CDR1 GTSNPN, CDR2 SVGIG (reference sequence). CDR3 sequence reads: CALNPGQSNYGYTF. The DNA for the CDR3 is TGTGCCCTCAACCCGGGACAGTCTAACTATGGCTACACCTTC. The whole variable domain, filled in from reference TRBV30 and TRBJ1-2, reads SQTIHQWPATLVQPVGSPLSLECTVEGTSNPNLYWYRQAAGRGLQLLFYSVGIGQISSEVPQNLSASRPQDRQFILSSKKLLLSDSGFYLCALNPGQSNYGYTFGSGTRLTVV.

V and J are TRBV6-5 and TRBJ2-3; a possible D gene is TRBD2 (5 bases). The V end lost 3 bases, the J end lost 3 bases, and 13 bases lay between the germline ends. CDR1 and CDR2 from the germline V gene are MNHEY and SVGAGI. This CDR3 is 15 amino acids long. Here the CDR3 reads CASSYSGVGTDTQYF. CDR3 coding DNA: TGTGCCAGCAGTTATTCCGGGGTGGGAACAGATACGCAGTATTTT.

This clone turned up a few times. The CDR3 region has the DNA TGTGCCAGCAGCCAACGTCAGGGGGCCGGGGAGCTGTTTTTT. Its translation is CASSQRQGAGELFF. V usage is TRBV7-2 and J usage is TRBJ2-2, with 7 bases identical to TRBD1. CDR3 length equals 14 residues. The trim removed 5 bases at V and 6 bases at J, leaving 6 bases unmatched. In germline, CDR1 is SGHTA, CDR2 FQGNSA.

This rearrangement joins TRBV2 to TRBJ2-7, with TRBD2 identical over 12 bases. The V segment lost 9 bases and the J segment 0 bases; nucleotides outside the gene matches: 6. The CDR3 contains 15 residues. Germline CDR1 SNHLY, CDR2 FYNNEI. CDR3 residues: CARGGLAGPSYEQYF. Written as DNA, the CDR3 is TGTGCCAGAGGGGGACTAGCGGGTCCCTCCTACGAGCAGTACTTC.

The chain is built from TRBV5-4 and TRBJ2-1; 8 nucleotides match TRBD2. After removal of 4 bases from V and 9 bases from J, the junction contained 12 bases not matched to a gene. The germline V gene has CDR1 SGHNT and CDR2 YYREEE (reference sequence). This CDR3 spans 15 amino acids. The chain's CDR3 is CASSLGTSRGVEQFF. CDR3 coding DNA: TGTGCCAGCAGCCTCGGGACTAGTAGGGGAGTTGAGCAGTTCTTC. The variable domain in full, with the rest retrieved from reference TRBV5-4 and TRBJ2-1, is ETGVTQSPTHLIKTRGQQVTLRCSSQSGHNTVSWYQQALGQGPQFIFQYYREEENGRGNFPPRFSGLQFPNYSSELNVNALELDDSALYLCASSLGTSRGVEQFFGPGTRLTVL.

V and J are TRBV27 and TRBJ1-2; weak D call: TRBD1 (6 bases). V was clipped by 6 bases and J by 5 bases, with 13 bases between them. There are 13 residues in the CDR3. Per the germline V gene, CDR1 is MNHEY and CDR2 is SMNVEV (reference sequence). CDR3 loop: CASSTRGLYGYTF. As DNA, the CDR3 is TGTGCCAGCAGCACCAGGGGCTTATATGGCTACACCTTC.

The chain recombines TRBV7-9 with TRBJ2-5, with 7 bases matching TRBD2. Germline trimming cut 4 bases from V and 0 bases from J; bases unmatched to any gene: 5. The CDR3 length is 15 residues. The germline V gene has CDR1 SEHNR and CDR2 FQNEAQ (reference sequence). CDR3 DNA: TGTGCCAGCAGCTCATATAGCGGGTACCAAGAGACCCAGTACTTC. Amino acid sequence: CASSSYSGYQETQYF.

The chain joins TRBV4-1 to TRBJ2-3, with 8 positions matching TRBD2. The CDR3 has 16 residues. The V segment lost 0 bases and the J segment 3 bases; nucleotides outside the gene matches: 5. Germline V gene data show CDR1 as MGHRA and CDR2 as YSYEKL. The CDR3 sequence: CASSQDMAGGTDTQYF. The CDR3 DNA follows: TGCGCCAGCAGCCAAGATATGGCGGGAGGAACAGATACGCAGTATTTT.

The chain couples TRBV5-1 to TRBJ2-5, with a tentative D call TRBD2 (5 bases). Germline assignment: CDR1 SGHRS and CDR2 YFSETQ. There are 13 residues in the CDR3. Deletions cut 0 bases from V and 5 bases from J, with 8 bases between. Here the CDR3 DNA reads TGCGCCAGCAGCTTGGAACCGGGGGAGACCCAGTACTTC. It encodes CASSLEPGETQYF.

This clone was found a few times. The chain recombines TRBV29-1 with TRBJ1-1; TRBD1 is a possible D gene (6 bases). V was clipped by 1 base and J by 11 bases, with 11 bases between them. The CDR3 has 11 residues. Germline CDR1 reads SQVTM; CDR2 reads ANQGSEA. The CDR3, as DNA: TGCAGCGTTGAAGTGGGACAAAGGGCTTTCTTT. Translating it yields CSVEVGQRAFF. The full variable domain, with the rest looked up from reference TRBV29-1 and TRBJ1-1, is SAVISQKPSRDICQRGTSLTIQCQVDSQVTMMFWYRQQPGQSLTLIATANQGSEATYESGFVIDKFPISRPNLTFSTLTVSNMSPEDSSIYLCSVEVGQRAFFGQGTRLTVV.

The chain joins TRBV4-1 to TRBJ2-2, with TRBD2 matching over 12 bases. The germline V gene encodes CDR1 MGHRA and CDR2 YSYEKL. V shed 6 bases and J 1 base; nucleotides not matched to a gene: 12. The CDR3 sequence is 19 residues long. DNA of the CDR3: TGCGCCAGCAGATATCCGGGACTAGCGGGCGAAAAGAACACCGGGGAGCTGTTTTTT. It specifies CASRYPGLAGEKNTGELFF.

J is TRBJ2-5 and V is TRBV25-1, with 7 bases identical to TRBD1. Germline lookup yields CDR1 MGHDK and CDR2 SYGVNS. V shed 4 bases and J 0 bases; nucleotides not matched to a gene: 2. The CDR3 totals 14 residues. CDR3 protein: CASSGGQYQETQYF. For the CDR3, the DNA is TGTGCCAGCAGTGGGGGACAGTACCAAGAGACCCAGTACTTC.

The gene calls are TRBV29-1 and TRBJ1-4; D might be TRBD1 (5 bases). V was pared by 0 bases and J by 11 bases, with 16 bases between. The CDR3 spans 14 residues. CDR1 SQVTM and CDR2 ANQGSEA come from the germline V gene. This chain's CDR3 is CSVEDVRPGRKLFF. The CDR3 DNA reads TGCAGCGTTGAAGACGTCAGGCCGGGGCGGAAACTGTTTTTT.

The J gene is TRBJ2-1, the V gene TRBV29-1, with 8 positions matching TRBD2. Losses at the gene ends were 1 base for V and 4 bases for J; bases not matched to a gene: 9. Germline V gene lookup returns CDR1 SQVTM and CDR2 ANQGSEA. The CDR3 length is 16 residues. The DNA of the CDR3 is TGCAGCGTTGAAGGATTGGTAGCGGGAAGGTACAATGAGCAGTTCTTC. This sequence encodes CSVEGLVAGRYNEQFF.

This clone was observed a handful of times. The chain couples TRBV19 to TRBJ2-3; TRBD2 agrees at 14 bases. CDR1 is LNHDA, CDR2 SQIVND, per germline (reference sequence). The CDR3 contains 15 residues. The J segment lost 1 base and the V segment lost 10 bases, leaving 4 bases of the junction unmatched. CDR3 DNA sequence: TGTGCCACCGGGACTAGCGGGAGTGGCACAGATACGCAGTATTTT. Amino acid sequence: CATGTSGSGTDTQYF.

The chain couples TRBV7-2 to TRBJ2-3; a weak D match, TRBD2 (6 bases). Germline V CDR1 and CDR2: SGHTA, FQGNSA. The V end was cut by 1 base, the J end by 2 bases, with 10 bases between. The length of the CDR3 is 15 residues. The CDR3: CASSLVGTATDTQYF. The CDR3 bases are TGTGCCAGCAGCTTAGTCGGGACTGCCACAGATACGCAGTATTTT.

The chain couples TRBV27 to TRBJ2-5; D possibly corresponds to TRBD1 (6 bases). Germline CDR1 MNHEY, CDR2 SMNVEV (reference sequence). Trimming left V 5 bases short and J 5 bases short, with 18 bases between. This CDR3 region has 15 residues. The CDR3 here is CASSPQGRTRETQYF. In nucleotides, the CDR3 is TGTGCCAGCAGTCCCCAGGGGCGTACCCGGGAGACCCAGTACTTC.

The J gene is TRBJ2-1, the V gene TRBV7-9; D possibly uses TRBD1 or TRBD2 (6 bases each). The CDR3 contains 14 residues. Deletions cut 1 base from V and 10 bases from J, with 14 bases between. In germline, CDR1 is SEHNR, CDR2 FQNEAQ (reference sequence). CDR3 region: CASSLGPGGREQFF. In DNA, the CDR3 is TGTGCCAGCAGCTTAGGCCCCGGGGGCCGCGAGCAGTTCTTC.

This sequence joins TRBV28 and TRBJ2-1; no reliable D call. Trimming left V 5 bases short and J 9 bases short, with 14 bases between. The CDR3 is 13 amino acids. Per the germline V gene, CDR1 is MDHEN and CDR2 is SYDVKM. CDR3 sequence: CASSLSSHFEQFF. The CDR3 DNA is TGTGCCAGCAGTCTCTCAAGTCACTTTGAGCAGTTCTTC. The full variable domain, rest sourced from reference TRBV28 and TRBJ2-1, is DVKVTQSSRYLVKRTGEKVFLECVQDMDHENMFWYRQDPGLGLRLIYFSYDVKMKEKGDIPEGYSVSREKKERFSLILESASTNQTSMYLCASSLSSHFEQFFGPGTRLTVL.

V and J are TRBV29-1 and TRBJ1-1; tentative D call: TRBD1 (6 bases). CDR1 and CDR2 (germline): SQVTM, ANQGSEA. V lost 2 bases, J lost 0 bases, and 10 bases lay in between. This CDR3 is 14 amino acids long. The CDR3 DNA sequence: TGCAGCGTTGAAAGAGGGGGGTTGAACACTGAAGCTTTCTTT. It codes for CSVERGGLNTEAFF.

This clone was seen a handful of times. V and J are TRBV18 and TRBJ2-1; 11 nucleotides line up with TRBD2. This CDR3 region has 15 residues. Germline V gene lookup returns CDR1 KGHSH and CDR2 LQKENI. Germline trimming cut 6 bases from V and 6 bases from J; bases unmatched to any gene: 7. The CDR3 bases are TGTGCCAGCTCTCAAAAACTAGCGGGAGTCAATGAGCAGTTCTTC. Translated, it gives CASSQKLAGVNEQFF.